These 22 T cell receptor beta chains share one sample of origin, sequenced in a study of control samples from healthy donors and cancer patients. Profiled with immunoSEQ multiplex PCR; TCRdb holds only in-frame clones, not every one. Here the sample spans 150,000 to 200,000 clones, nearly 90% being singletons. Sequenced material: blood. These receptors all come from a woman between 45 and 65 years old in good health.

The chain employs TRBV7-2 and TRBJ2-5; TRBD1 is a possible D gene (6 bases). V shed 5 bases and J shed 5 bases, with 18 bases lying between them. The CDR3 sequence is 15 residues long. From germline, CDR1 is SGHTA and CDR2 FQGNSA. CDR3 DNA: TGTGCCAGCAGCCCCCAAGTGGGGGCCAGGGAGACCCAGTACTTC. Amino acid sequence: CASSPQVGARETQYF.

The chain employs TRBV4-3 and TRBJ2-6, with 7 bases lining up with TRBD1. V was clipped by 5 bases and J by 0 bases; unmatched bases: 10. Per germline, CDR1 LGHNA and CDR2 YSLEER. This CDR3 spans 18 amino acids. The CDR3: CASSYSGQLTSGANVLTF. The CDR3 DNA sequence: TGCGCCAGCAGCTACTCGGGACAGTTAACCTCTGGGGCCAACGTCCTGACTTTC.

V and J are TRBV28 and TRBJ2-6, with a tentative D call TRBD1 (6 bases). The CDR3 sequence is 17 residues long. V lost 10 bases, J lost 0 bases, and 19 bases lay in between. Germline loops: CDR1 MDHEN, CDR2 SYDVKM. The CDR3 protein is CATQPGTLGSGANVLTF. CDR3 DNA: TGTGCCACGCAACCGGGGACACTAGGCTCTGGGGCCAACGTCCTGACTTTC.

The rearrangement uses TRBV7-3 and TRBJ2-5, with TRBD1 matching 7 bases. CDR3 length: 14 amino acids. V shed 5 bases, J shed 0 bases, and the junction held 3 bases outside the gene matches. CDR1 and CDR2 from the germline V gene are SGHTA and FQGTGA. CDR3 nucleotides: TGTGCCAGCAGCGGTGGGACAGACCAAGAGACCCAGTACTTC. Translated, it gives CASSGGTDQETQYF.

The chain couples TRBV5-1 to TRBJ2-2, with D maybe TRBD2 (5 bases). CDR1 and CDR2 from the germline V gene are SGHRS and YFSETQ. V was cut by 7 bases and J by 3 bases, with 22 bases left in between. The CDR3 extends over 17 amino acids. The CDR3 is CASGYPRGKLDTGELFF. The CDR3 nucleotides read TGCGCCAGCGGTTACCCGCGAGGGAAGCTGGACACCGGGGAGCTGTTTTTT.

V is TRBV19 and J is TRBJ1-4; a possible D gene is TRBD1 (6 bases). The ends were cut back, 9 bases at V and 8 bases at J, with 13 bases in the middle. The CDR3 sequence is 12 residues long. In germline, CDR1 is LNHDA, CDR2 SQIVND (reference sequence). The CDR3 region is CASRRGTEKLFF. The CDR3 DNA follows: TGTGCCAGCCGCCGCGGGACAGAAAAACTGTTTTTT.

CDR3 in DNA: TGTGCCAGCGGTGGACCGGGTCGTGAAAAACTGTTTTTT. It specifies CASGGPGREKLFF. V is TRBV2 and J is TRBJ1-4; no clear D. The CDR3 is 13 residues long. With 8 bases removed from V and 7 bases from J, the gap between germline ends came to 14 bases. The germline CDR1 and CDR2 sequences are SNHLY and FYNNEI.

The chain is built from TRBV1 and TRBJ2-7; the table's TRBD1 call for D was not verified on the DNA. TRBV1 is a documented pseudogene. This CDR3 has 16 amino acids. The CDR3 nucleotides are TGCACCAGCAGCCGAGGACCCAAGGGGTTATACTACGAGCAGTACTTC. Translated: CTSSRGPKGLYYEQYF.

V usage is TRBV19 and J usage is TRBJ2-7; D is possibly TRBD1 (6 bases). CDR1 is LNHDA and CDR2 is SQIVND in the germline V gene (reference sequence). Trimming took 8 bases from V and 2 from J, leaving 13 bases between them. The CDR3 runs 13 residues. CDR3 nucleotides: TGTGCCAGTGCTGACAGGTACACCTACGAGCAGTACTTC. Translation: CASADRYTYEQYF.

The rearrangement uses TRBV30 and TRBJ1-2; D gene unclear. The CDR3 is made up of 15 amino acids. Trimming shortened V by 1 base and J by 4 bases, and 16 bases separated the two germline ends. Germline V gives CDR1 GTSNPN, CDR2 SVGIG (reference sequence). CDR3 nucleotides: TGTGCCTGGAGTGCCCCGCCCCCGCTTTTCTATGGCTACACCTTC. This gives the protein CAWSAPPPLFYGYTF.

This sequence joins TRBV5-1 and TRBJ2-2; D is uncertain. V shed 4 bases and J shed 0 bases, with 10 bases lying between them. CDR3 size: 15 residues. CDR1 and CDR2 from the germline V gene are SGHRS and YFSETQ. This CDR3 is CASSPDPTNTGELFF. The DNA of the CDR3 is TGCGCCAGCAGCCCGGACCCAACGAACACCGGGGAGCTGTTTTTT.

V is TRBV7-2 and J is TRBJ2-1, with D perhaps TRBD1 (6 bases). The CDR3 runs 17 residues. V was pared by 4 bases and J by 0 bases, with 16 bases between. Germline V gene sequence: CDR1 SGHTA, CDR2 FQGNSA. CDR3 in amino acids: CASSSQPGVSSYNEQFF. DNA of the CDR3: TGTGCCAGCAGCTCTCAACCAGGGGTCAGCTCCTACAATGAGCAGTTCTTC.

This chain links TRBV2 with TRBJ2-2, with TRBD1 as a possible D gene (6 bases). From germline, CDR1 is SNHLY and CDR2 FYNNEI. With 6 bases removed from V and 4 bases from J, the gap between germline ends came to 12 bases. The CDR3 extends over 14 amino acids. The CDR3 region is CASRIQGGTGELFF. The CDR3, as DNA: TGTGCCAGCAGAATACAGGGTGGCACCGGGGAGCTGTTTTTT.

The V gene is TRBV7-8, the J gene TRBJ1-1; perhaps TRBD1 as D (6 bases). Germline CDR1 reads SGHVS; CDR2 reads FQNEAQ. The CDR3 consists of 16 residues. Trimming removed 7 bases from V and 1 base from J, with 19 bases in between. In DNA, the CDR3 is TGTGCCAGCACCCTATGGACAGCGATAGGGAACACTGAAGCTTTCTTT. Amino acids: CASTLWTAIGNTEAFF.

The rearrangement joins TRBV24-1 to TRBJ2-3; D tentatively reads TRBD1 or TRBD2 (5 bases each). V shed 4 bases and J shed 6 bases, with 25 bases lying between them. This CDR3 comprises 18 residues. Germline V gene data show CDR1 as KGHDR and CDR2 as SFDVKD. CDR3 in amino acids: CATSDARESDSPRDTQYF. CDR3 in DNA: TGTGCCACCAGTGACGCCAGGGAGTCCGACAGCCCGAGGGATACGCAGTATTTT.

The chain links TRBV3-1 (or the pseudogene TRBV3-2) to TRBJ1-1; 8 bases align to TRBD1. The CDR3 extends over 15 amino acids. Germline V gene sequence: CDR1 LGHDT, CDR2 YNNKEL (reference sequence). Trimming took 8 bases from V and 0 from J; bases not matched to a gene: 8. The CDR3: CASATGGRLNTEAFF. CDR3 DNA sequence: TGTGCCAGCGCTACAGGGGGGCGGTTGAACACTGAAGCTTTCTTT.

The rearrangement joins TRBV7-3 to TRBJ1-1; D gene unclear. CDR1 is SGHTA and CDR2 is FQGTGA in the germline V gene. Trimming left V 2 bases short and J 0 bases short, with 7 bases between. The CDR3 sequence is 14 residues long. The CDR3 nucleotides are TGTGCCAGCAGCTTAGGACCCCTGAACACTGAAGCTTTCTTT. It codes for CASSLGPLNTEAFF.

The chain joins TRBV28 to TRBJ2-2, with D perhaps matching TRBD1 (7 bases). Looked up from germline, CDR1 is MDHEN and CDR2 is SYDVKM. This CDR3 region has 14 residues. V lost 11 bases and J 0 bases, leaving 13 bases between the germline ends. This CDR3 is CAGQGGANTGELFF. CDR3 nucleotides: TGTGCCGGCCAGGGGGGCGCGAACACCGGGGAGCTGTTTTTT.

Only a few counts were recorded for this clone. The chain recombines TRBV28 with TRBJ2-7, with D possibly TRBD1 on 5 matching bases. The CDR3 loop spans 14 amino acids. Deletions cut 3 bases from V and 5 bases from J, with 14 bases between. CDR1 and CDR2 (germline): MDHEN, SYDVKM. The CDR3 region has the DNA TGTGCCAGCAGTTTTGGACAAATCATCCACGAGCAGTACTTC. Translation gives CASSFGQIIHEQYF.

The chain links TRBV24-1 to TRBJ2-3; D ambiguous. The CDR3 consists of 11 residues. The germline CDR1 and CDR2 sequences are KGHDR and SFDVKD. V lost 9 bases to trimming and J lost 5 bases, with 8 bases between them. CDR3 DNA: TGTGCCACCTCCGCTGAAGATACGCAGTATTTT. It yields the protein CATSAEDTQYF.

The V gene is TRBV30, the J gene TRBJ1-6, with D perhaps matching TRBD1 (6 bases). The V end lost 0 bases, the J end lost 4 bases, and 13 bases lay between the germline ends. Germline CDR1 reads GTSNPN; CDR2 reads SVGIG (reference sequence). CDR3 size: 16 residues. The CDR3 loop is CAWSVAGHPYNSPLHF. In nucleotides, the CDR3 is TGTGCCTGGAGTGTCGCGGGACACCCGTATAATTCACCCCTCCACTTT. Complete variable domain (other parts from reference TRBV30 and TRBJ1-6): SQTIHQWPATLVQPVGSPLSLECTVEGTSNPNLYWYRQAAGRGLQLLFYSVGIGQISSEVPQNLSASRPQDRQFILSSKKLLLSDSGFYLCAWSVAGHPYNSPLHFGNGTRLTVT.

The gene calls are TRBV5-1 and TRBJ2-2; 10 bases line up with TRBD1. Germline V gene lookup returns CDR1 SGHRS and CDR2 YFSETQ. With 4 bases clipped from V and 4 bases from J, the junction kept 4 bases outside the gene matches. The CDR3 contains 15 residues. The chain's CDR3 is CASSPDRGATGELFF. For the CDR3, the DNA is TGCGCCAGCAGCCCGGACAGGGGGGCCACCGGGGAGCTGTTTTTT.